Below are 18 T cell receptor beta chains sequenced from a single sample in a study of shared clonotypes between healthy human individuals. Naive-designated CD8 cells lacked CD45RO, were positively enriched for CCR7, and omitted terminally differentiated effector memory CD45RA+ cells. Clones were sequenced by immunoSEQ multiplex PCR, and TCRdb holds only the in-frame ones, with some missing. This sample yields some 2 million clones, of which roughly 95% are seen a single time; roughly 1% belongs to the top ten. Sequencing input: naive CD8+ T cells sorted from blood. Source of these receptors: a man between 18 and 29 years old in good health.

On this clone: Relative to the germline gene, one junction end is altered; a read error may explain this. The J gene is TRBJ1-1, the V gene TRBV2; D remains ambiguous. Germline V gene sequence: CDR1 SNHLY, CDR2 FYNNEI. CDR3 length: 14 amino acids. As DNA, the CDR3 is TGTGCCAGCAGGAGGCTAGACCTGGGGTCTGAAACTTTCTTT. It encodes CASRRLDLGSETFF.

The table lists this clone with a count of one. The genes are TRBV6-5 and TRBJ2-1; maybe TRBD2 (6 bases). The germline V gene encodes CDR1 MNHEY and CDR2 SVGAGI. V was clipped by 1 base and J by 10 bases, with 11 bases between them. CDR3 size: 13 residues. The CDR3 sequence is CASSYLGGTEQFF. CDR3 bases: TGTGCCAGCAGTTACTTAGGAGGGACCGAGCAGTTCTTC.

As concerns this clone: Within the sample, other DNA sequences also encode this same CDR3. This chain links TRBV28 with TRBJ2-7, with 7 bases that match TRBD1. This CDR3 has 13 residues. Losses at the gene ends were 3 bases for V and 6 bases for J; bases not matched to a gene: 5. Germline-derived CDR1 and CDR2 are MDHEN and SYDVKM. The CDR3 loop reads CASSLGHRGEQYF. CDR3 bases: TGTGCCAGCAGTTTGGGACACAGGGGCGAGCAGTACTTC.

This sequence joins TRBV4-2 and TRBJ1-4; D gene ambiguous. The CDR3 has 15 residues. Germline lookup yields CDR1 LGHNA and CDR2 YNFKEQ. The V end lost 4 bases, the J end lost 0 bases, and 9 bases lay between the germline ends. In nucleotides, the CDR3 is TGTGCCAGCAGCCCCCCCCTTGCAACTAATGAAAAACTGTTTTTT. Amino acids: CASSPPLATNEKLFF.

The rearrangement uses TRBV25-1 and TRBJ1-1, with 7 bases matching TRBD1. Germline CDR1 reads MGHDK; CDR2 reads SYGVNS. J lost 3 bases, V lost 5 bases, and 3 bases had no gene match. The CDR3 loop spans 13 amino acids. The CDR3 spells CASSTGVYTEAFF. Written as DNA, the CDR3 is TGTGCCAGCAGTACAGGGGTCTACACTGAAGCTTTCTTT. Together with reference TRBV25-1 and TRBJ1-1, the CDR3 gives the full variable domain: EADIYQTPRYLVIGTGKKITLECSQTMGHDKMYWYQQDPGMELHLIHYSYGVNSTEKGDLSSESTVSRIRTEHFPLTLESARPSHTSQYLCASSTGVYTEAFFGQGTRLTVV.

The chain links TRBV6-5 to TRBJ2-5, with D perhaps matching TRBD1 (5 bases). The V end was cut by 5 bases, the J end by 1 base, with 11 bases between. CDR1 is MNHEY, CDR2 SVGAGI, per germline. The CDR3 sequence is 14 residues long. The CDR3: CASSTGGAQETQYF. CDR3 DNA: TGTGCCAGCAGTACGGGTGGGGCCCAAGAGACCCAGTACTTC.

The chain recombines TRBV27 with TRBJ1-2; D uncertain. The V gene lost 2 bases and the J gene lost 8 bases, with 12 bases spanning the gap. The V gene's germline CDR1 is MNHEY and CDR2 SMNVEV (reference sequence). This CDR3 has 13 amino acids. The CDR3 DNA follows: TGTGCCAGCAGTTTAGCGGGGTTGGGAGGCTACACCTTC. The encoded protein is CASSLAGLGGYTF.

V and J are TRBV7-9 and TRBJ1-4, with D perhaps matching TRBD1 (5 bases). The CDR3 consists of 18 residues. CDR1 is SEHNR, CDR2 FQNEAQ, per germline (reference sequence). V lost 0 bases to trimming and J lost 0 bases, with 14 bases between them. The CDR3 region is CASSLAPWQGTTNEKLFF. CDR3 DNA sequence: TGTGCCAGCAGCTTAGCGCCCTGGCAGGGTACAACTAATGAAAAACTGTTTTTT.

The chain joins TRBV6-6 to TRBJ2-7, with TRBD1 matching 7 bases. The CDR3 sequence is 16 residues long. Germline V gene lookup returns CDR1 MNHNY and CDR2 SVGAGI (reference sequence). Trimming removed 5 bases from V and 5 bases from J; junction bases left unmatched: 15. The CDR3 sequence: CASSPQTGWSIDEQYF. The CDR3, as DNA: TGTGCCAGCAGTCCCCAGACAGGGTGGTCGATCGACGAGCAGTACTTC.

This chain joins TRBV5-1 and TRBJ2-7, with D unresolved. This CDR3 comprises 13 residues. V lost 3 bases to trimming and J lost 4 bases, with 11 bases between them. CDR1 is SGHRS, CDR2 YFSETQ, per germline. In DNA form, the CDR3 reads TGCGCCAGCAGCTCTGGCGCACGATACGAGCAGTACTTC. It translates to CASSSGARYEQYF. Full variable domain (remainder filled in from reference TRBV5-1 and TRBJ2-7): KAGVTQTPRYLIKTRGQQVTLSCSPISGHRSVSWYQQTPGQGLQFLFEYFSETQRNKGNFPGRFSGRQFSNSRSEMNVSTLELGDSALYLCASSSGARYEQYFGPGTRLTVT.

Comment on this clone: No DNA is shown, since the ends of the CDR3 on it are uncertain; the CDR3 is the one TCRdb lists. The chain is built from TRBV7-5 and TRBJ2-7; the table's D call TRBD1 went unverified against the DNA. TRBV7-5 counts as a pseudogene. The CDR3 spans 19 residues, counting both ends. The CDR3 protein is CARSLFVHWGQGTYYEQYF.

This clone is a singleton in its sample. The V and J genes are TRBV19 and TRBJ1-2; a weak D match, TRBD1 (5 bases). The CDR3 runs 15 residues. CDR1 is LNHDA, CDR2 SQIVND, per germline (reference sequence). V shed 7 bases and J shed 1 base, with 16 bases lying between them. CDR3 amino acids: CASIGRVQGNYGYTF. The CDR3 bases are TGTGCCAGTATCGGGAGGGTGCAGGGTAACTATGGCTACACCTTC.

J is TRBJ1-1 and V is TRBV7-9; D gene uncertain. CDR3 size: 12 residues. Germline lookup yields CDR1 SEHNR and CDR2 FQNEAQ (reference sequence). Trimming took off 4 bases at V and 4 bases at J, with 7 bases between the two ends. The CDR3 DNA follows: TGTGCCAGCAGCTATCACTCCACTGAAGCTTTCTTT. It codes for CASSYHSTEAFF.

The V call is TRBV5-1, the J call TRBJ1-1; 7 bases match TRBD1. The CDR3 covers 15 residues. V lost 4 bases, J lost 1 base, and 7 bases stayed unmatched. CDR1 and CDR2 (germline): SGHRS, YFSETQ. CDR3 in DNA: TGCGCCAGCAGCGGAAGACAGGGAACGAACACTGAAGCTTTCTTT. Residues: CASSGRQGTNTEAFF. The full variable domain, with the rest looked up from reference TRBV5-1 and TRBJ1-1, is KAGVTQTPRYLIKTRGQQVTLSCSPISGHRSVSWYQQTPGQGLQFLFEYFSETQRNKGNFPGRFSGRQFSNSRSEMNVSTLELGDSALYLCASSGRQGTNTEAFFGQGTRLTVV.

Concerning this clone itself: Other DNA sequences in this specimen translate into the identical CDR3. This chain joins TRBV9 and TRBJ2-7; D is unresolved. The germline V gene encodes CDR1 SGDLS and CDR2 YYNGEE. The V end was cut by 0 bases, the J end by 0 bases, with 7 bases between. The CDR3 contains 14 residues. CDR3 residues: CASSVALNSYEQYF. CDR3 DNA: TGTGCCAGCAGCGTAGCTTTGAACTCCTACGAGCAGTACTTC.

V and J are TRBV2 and TRBJ2-1; TRBD2 might be the D (6 bases). Germline CDR1 reads SNHLY; CDR2 reads FYNNEI. The CDR3 is 15 amino acids. V was shortened by 0 bases and J by 6 bases, with 12 bases between the two germline ends. In DNA, the CDR3 is TGTGCCAGCAGTGAAGCGGGCGCGGGGAGCAATGAGCAGTTCTTC. As protein: CASSEAGAGSNEQFF.

V and J are TRBV4-1 and TRBJ2-7; the match to TRBD2 covers 10 bases. Germline V gene sequence: CDR1 MGHRA, CDR2 YSYEKL. The CDR3 is 15 amino acids. The J segment lost 3 bases and the V segment lost 3 bases, leaving 5 bases of the junction unmatched. CDR3 loop: CASSHGLAVDYEQYF. The CDR3 bases are TGCGCCAGCAGCCACGGACTAGCGGTCGACTACGAGCAGTACTTC.

The chain has TRBV10-2 and TRBJ1-2; D remains ambiguous. Germline V gene sequence: CDR1 WSHSY, CDR2 SAAADI. This CDR3 comprises 13 residues. Trimming removed 2 bases from V and 1 base from J, with 5 bases in between. CDR3 bases: TGCGCCAGCAGTGAGACTCTTAACTATGGCTACACCTTC. Translating gives CASSETLNYGYTF.